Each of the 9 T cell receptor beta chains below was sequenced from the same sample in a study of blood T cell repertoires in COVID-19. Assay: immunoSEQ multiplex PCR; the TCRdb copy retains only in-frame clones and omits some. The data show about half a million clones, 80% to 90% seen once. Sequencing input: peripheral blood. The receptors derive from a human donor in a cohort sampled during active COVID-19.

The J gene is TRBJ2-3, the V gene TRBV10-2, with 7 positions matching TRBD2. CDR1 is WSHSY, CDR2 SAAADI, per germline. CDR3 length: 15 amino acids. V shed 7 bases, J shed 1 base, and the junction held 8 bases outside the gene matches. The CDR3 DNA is TGCGCCAGCAAAGATGCGGGAGTGGGCACAGATACGCAGTATTTT. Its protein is CASKDAGVGTDTQYF.

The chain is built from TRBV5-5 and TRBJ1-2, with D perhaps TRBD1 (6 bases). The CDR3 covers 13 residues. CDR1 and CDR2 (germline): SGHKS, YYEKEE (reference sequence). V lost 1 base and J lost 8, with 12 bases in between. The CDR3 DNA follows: TGTGCCAGCAGCTTGACAGGGCTGGTCGGCTACACCTTC. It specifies CASSLTGLVGYTF.

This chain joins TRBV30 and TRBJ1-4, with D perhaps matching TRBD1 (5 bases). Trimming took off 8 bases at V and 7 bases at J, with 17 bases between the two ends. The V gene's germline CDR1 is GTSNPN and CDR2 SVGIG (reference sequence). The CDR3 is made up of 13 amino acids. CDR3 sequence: CAGTGFGGEKLFF. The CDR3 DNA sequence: TGTGCCGGGACCGGGTTCGGGGGTGAAAAACTGTTTTTT.

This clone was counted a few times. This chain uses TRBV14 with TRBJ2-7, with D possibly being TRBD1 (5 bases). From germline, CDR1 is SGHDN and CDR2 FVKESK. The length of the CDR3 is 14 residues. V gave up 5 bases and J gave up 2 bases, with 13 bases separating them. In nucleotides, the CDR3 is TGTGCCAGCAGCGATAACAGGTTTCCCTACGAGCAGTACTTC. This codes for CASSDNRFPYEQYF.

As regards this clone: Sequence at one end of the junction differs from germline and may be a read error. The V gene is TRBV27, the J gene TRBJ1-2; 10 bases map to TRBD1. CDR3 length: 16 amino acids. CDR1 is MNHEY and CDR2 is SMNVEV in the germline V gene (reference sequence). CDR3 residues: CASSLGRTGGNNGYTF. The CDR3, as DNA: TGTGCCAGCAGTTTGGGACGGACAGGGGGTAACAATGGCTACACCTTC.

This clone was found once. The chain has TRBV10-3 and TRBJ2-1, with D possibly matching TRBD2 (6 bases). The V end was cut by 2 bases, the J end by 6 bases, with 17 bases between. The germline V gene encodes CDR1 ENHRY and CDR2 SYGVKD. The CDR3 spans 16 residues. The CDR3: CAISETLAQDFNEQFF. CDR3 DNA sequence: TGTGCCATCAGTGAGACGCTAGCGCAGGATTTCAATGAGCAGTTCTTC.

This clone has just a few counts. This CDR3 is CASSRGGNTIYF. The CDR3 nucleotides are TGTGCCAGCAGCCGAGGTGGAAACACCATATATTTT. The chain is built from TRBV9 and TRBJ1-3; D remains unclear. Per the germline V gene, CDR1 is SGDLS and CDR2 is YYNGEE. The CDR3 has 12 residues. The V end lost 4 bases, the J end lost 3 bases, and 5 bases lay between the germline ends.

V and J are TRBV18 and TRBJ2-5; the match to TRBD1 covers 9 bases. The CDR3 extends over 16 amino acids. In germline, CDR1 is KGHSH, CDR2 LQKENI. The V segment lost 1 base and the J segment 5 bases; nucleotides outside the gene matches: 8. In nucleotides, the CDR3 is TGTGCCAGCTCACCACTGGGACAGGGACTCGGGGAGACCCAGTACTTC. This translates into CASSPLGQGLGETQYF. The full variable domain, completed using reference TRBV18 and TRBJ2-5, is NAGVMQNPRHLVRRRGQEARLRCSPMKGHSHVYWYRQLPEEGLKFMVYLQKENIIDESGMPKERFSAEFPKEGPSILRIQQVVRGDSAAYFCASSPLGQGLGETQYFGPGTRLLVL.

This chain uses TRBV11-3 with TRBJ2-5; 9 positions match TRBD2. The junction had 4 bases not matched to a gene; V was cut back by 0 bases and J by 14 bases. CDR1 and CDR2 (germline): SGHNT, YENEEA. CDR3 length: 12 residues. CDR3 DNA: TGTGCCAGCAGCTTAGAAACTAGCGGGCAATACTTC. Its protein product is CASSLETSGQYF.